The 4 T cell receptor beta chains listed next were all sequenced from one sample in a study of Ad26.COV2.S vaccination and SARS-CoV-2 variants. Assay used: immunoSEQ multiplex PCR; TCRdb lists only in-frame clones, some missing. The sample includes about 480,000 clones, around nine tenths of them seen just once. The treatment: some 19 received Ad26.COV2.S at low or high dose, single or two shots; about 5 received placebo; per-sample allocation not given. Repertoires come from day 63 after the first vaccine or placebo injection. The specimen comprised peripheral blood, sampled in a trial of Ad26.COV2.S vaccine versus placebo. These receptors were taken from a person aged 18 to 59 who received the Ad26.COV2.S COVID-19 vaccine or a placebo.

The chain links TRBV5-1 to TRBJ2-3; 9 nucleotides align to TRBD1. CDR1 and CDR2 from the germline V gene are SGHRS and YFSETQ. Trimming took 4 bases from V and 6 from J; bases not matched to a gene: 9. The CDR3 has 15 amino acids. CDR3 nucleotide sequence: TGCGCCAGCAGCACGGGACAGGGTAAGACGGATACGCAGTATTTT. It translates to CASSTGQGKTDTQYF.

This clone showed up just a few times. The V call is TRBV9, the J call TRBJ1-3; 8 bases map to TRBD1. V shed 4 bases, J shed 4 bases, and the junction held 10 bases outside the gene matches. This CDR3 contains 16 residues. CDR1 is SGDLS and CDR2 is YYNGEE in the germline V gene. The DNA of the CDR3 is TGTGCCAGCAGCCCGCGGACAGGGTTCTCCGGAAACACCATATATTTT. Its translation is CASSPRTGFSGNTIYF.

This clone came up once. The chain links TRBV29-1 to TRBJ2-7; the match to TRBD2 covers 11 bases. The CDR3 sequence is 15 residues long. V shed 1 base, J shed 6 bases, and the junction held 8 bases outside the gene matches. From germline, CDR1 is SQVTM and CDR2 ANQGSEA. CDR3 protein: CSVEVASGRQSEQYF. The CDR3 coding sequence is TGCAGCGTTGAAGTAGCTAGCGGGAGGCAATCCGAGCAGTACTTC.

This clone is a singleton in its sample. V usage is TRBV6-1 and J usage is TRBJ2-2, with D maybe TRBD1 (5 bases). V was trimmed by 2 bases and J by 7 bases, leaving 8 bases between them. The germline V gene has CDR1 MNHNS and CDR2 SASEGT. This CDR3 region has 13 residues. The CDR3 sequence: CASSESGFGELFF. The CDR3 bases are TGTGCCAGCAGTGAATCAGGGTTCGGGGAGCTGTTTTTT.